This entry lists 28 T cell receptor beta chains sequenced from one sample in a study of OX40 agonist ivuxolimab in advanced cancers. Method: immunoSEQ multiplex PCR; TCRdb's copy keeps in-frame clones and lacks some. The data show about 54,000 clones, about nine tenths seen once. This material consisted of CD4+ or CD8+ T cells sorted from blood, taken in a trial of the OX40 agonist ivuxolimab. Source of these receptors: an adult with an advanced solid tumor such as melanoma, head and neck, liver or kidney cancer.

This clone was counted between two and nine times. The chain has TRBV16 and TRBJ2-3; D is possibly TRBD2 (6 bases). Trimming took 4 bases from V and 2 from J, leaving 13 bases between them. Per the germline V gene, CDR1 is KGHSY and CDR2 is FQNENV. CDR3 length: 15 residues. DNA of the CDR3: TGTGCCAGCAGCCCCGAGCGGGCCTACACAGATACGCAGTATTTT. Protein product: CASSPERAYTDTQYF.

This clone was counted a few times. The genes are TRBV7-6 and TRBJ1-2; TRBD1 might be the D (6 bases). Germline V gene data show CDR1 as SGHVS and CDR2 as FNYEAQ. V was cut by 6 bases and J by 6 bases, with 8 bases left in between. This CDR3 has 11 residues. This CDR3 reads CASSNRDGYTF. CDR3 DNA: TGTGCCAGCAGTAACAGGGATGGCTACACCTTC. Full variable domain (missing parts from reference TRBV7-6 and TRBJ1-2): GAGVSQSPRYKVTKRGQDVALRCDPISGHVSLYWYRQALGQGPEFLTYFNYEAQQDKSGLPNDRFSAERPEGSISTLTIQRTEQRDSAMYRCASSNRDGYTFGSGTRLTVV.

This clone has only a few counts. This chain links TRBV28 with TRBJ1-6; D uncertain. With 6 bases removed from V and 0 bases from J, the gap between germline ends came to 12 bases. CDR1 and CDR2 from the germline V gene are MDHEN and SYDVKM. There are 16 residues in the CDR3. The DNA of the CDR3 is TGTGCCAGCAGAAGAACTCTTCGCTCCTATAATTCACCCCTCCACTTT. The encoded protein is CASRRTLRSYNSPLHF.

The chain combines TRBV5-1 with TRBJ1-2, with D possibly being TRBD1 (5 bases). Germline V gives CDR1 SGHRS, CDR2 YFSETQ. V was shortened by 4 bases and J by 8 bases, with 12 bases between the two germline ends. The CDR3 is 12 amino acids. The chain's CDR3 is CASSLTGGGYTF. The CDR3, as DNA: TGCGCCAGCAGCCTAACAGGCGGCGGCTACACCTTC.

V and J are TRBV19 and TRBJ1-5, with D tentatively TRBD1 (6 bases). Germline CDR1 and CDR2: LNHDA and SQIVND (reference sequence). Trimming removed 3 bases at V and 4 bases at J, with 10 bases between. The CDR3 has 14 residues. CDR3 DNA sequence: TGTGCCAGTAGTATGGACAGTCTTAATCAGCCCCAGCATTTT. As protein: CASSMDSLNQPQHF.

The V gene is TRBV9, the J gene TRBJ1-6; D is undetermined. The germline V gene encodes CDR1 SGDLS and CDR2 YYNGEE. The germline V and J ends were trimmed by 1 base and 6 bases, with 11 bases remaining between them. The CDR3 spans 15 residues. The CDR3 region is CASSVSHPANSPLHF. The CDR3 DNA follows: TGTGCCAGCAGCGTATCTCATCCAGCTAATTCACCCCTCCACTTT.

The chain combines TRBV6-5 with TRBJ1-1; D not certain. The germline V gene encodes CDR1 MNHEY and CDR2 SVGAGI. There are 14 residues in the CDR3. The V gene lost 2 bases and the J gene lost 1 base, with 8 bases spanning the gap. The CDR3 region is CASSYQVSNTEAFF. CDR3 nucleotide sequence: TGTGCCAGCAGTTACCAGGTCTCGAACACTGAAGCTTTCTTT.

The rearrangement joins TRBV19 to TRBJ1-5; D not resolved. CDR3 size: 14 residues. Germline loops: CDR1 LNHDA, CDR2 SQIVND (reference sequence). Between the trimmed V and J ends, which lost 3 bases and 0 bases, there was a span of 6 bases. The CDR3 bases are TGTGCCAGTAGTATCAATCATAGCAATCAGCCCCAGCATTTT. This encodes CASSINHSNQPQHF. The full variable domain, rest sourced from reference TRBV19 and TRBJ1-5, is DGGITQSPKYLFRKEGQNVTLSCEQNLNHDAMYWYRQDPGQGLRLIYYSQIVNDFQKGDIAEGYSVSREKKESFPLTVTSAQKNPTAFYLCASSINHSNQPQHFGDGTRLSIL.

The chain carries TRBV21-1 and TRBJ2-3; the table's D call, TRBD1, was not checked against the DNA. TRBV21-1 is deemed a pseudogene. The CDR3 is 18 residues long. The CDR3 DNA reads TGTGCCAGCAGCAAAGGTGCCGGGGACAGGAATATATCTGATACGCAGTATTTT. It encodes CASSKGAGDRNISDTQYF.

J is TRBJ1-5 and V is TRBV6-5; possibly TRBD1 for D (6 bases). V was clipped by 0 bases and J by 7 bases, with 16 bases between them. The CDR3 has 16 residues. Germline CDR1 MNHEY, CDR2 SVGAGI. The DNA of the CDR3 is TGTGCCAGCAGTTACTCCCGGGGGGCAAGGGACCAGCCCCAGCATTTT. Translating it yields CASSYSRGARDQPQHF.

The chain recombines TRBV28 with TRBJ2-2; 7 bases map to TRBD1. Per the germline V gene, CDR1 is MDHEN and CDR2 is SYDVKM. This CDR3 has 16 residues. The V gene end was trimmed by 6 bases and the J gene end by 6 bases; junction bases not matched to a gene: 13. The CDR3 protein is CASRKLTGPPSGELFF. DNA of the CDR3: TGTGCCAGCAGGAAATTGACAGGGCCACCTTCCGGGGAGCTGTTTTTT.

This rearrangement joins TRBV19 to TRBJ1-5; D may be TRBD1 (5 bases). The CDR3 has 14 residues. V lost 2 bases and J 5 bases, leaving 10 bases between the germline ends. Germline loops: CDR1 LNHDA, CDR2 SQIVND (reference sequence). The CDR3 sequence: CASSISGGDQPQHF. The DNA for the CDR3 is TGTGCCAGTAGTATAAGCGGGGGAGATCAGCCCCAGCATTTT.

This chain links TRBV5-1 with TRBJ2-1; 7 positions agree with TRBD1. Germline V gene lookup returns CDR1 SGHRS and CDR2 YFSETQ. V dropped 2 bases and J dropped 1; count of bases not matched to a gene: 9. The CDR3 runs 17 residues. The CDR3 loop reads CASSLGAGGRSYNEQFF. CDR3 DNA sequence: TGCGCCAGCAGCTTAGGGGCAGGGGGAAGGTCCTACAATGAGCAGTTCTTC.

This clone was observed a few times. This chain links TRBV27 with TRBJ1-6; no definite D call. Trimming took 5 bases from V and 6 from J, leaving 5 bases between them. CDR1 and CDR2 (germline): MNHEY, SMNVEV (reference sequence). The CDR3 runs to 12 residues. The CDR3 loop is CASSGSNSPLHF. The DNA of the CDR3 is TGTGCCAGCAGTGGTAGTAATTCACCCCTCCACTTT.

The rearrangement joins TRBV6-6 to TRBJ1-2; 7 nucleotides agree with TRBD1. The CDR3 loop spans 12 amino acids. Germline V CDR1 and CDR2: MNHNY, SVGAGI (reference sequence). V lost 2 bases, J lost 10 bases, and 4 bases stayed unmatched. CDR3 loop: CASSYTGAIYTF. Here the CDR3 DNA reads TGTGCCAGCAGTTACACAGGGGCCATCTACACCTTC.

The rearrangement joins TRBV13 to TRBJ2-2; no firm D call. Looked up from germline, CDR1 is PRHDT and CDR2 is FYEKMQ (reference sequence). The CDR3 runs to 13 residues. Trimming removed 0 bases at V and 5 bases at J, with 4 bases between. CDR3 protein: CASSLGGTGELFF. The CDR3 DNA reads TGTGCCAGCAGCTTAGGAGGGACCGGGGAGCTGTTTTTT. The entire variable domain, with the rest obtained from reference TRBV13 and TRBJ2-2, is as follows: AAGVIQSPRHLIKEKRETATLKCYPIPRHDTVYWYQQGPGQDPQFLISFYEKMQSDKGSIPDRFSAQQFSDYHSELNMSSLELGDSALYFCASSLGGTGELFFGEGSRLTVL.

This CDR3 is CASFTRIGGYEQYF. The CDR3 region has the DNA TGTGCCAGCTTCACCAGGATTGGGGGTTACGAGCAGTACTTC. The chain has TRBV6-1 and TRBJ2-7; either TRBD1 or TRBD2 may supply D (5 bases each). This CDR3 comprises 14 residues. V dropped 8 bases and J dropped 4 bases, with 18 bases sitting between them. Germline CDR1 is MNHNS and CDR2 is SASEGT.

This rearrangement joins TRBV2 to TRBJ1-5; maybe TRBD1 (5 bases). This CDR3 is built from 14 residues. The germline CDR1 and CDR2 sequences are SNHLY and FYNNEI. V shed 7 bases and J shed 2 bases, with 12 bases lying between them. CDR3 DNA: TGTGCCAGCACAAGGGGCGAGGGCAATCAGCCCCAGCATTTT. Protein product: CASTRGEGNQPQHF.

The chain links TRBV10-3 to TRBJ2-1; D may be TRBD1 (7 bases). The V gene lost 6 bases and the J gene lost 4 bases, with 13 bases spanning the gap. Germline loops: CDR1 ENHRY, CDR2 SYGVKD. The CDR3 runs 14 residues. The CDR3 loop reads CAIREGAPYNEQFF. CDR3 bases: TGTGCCATCAGGGAGGGGGCCCCATACAATGAGCAGTTCTTC.

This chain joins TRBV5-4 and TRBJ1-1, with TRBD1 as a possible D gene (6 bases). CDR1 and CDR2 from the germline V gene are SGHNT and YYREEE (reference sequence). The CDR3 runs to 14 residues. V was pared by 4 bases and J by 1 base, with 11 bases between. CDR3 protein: CASSLTGGNTEAFF. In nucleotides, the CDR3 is TGTGCCAGCAGCCTGACAGGAGGGAACACTGAAGCTTTCTTT.

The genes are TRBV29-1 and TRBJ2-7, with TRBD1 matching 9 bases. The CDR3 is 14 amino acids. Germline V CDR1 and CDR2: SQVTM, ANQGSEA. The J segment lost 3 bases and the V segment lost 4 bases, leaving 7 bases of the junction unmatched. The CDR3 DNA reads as TGCAGCGTTGTAACAGGGGGCCCTCTCTACGAGCAGTACTTC. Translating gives CSVVTGGPLYEQYF.

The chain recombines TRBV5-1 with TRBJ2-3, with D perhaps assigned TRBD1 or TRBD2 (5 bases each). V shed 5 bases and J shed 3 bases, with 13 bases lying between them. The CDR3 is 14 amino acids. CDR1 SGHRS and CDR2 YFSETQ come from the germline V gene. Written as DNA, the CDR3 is TGCGCCAGCAGTCCTCGGGGCCAAACAGATACGCAGTATTTT. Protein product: CASSPRGQTDTQYF. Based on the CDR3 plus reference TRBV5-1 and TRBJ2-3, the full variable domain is KAGVTQTPRYLIKTRGQQVTLSCSPISGHRSVSWYQQTPGQGLQFLFEYFSETQRNKGNFPGRFSGRQFSNSRSEMNVSTLELGDSALYLCASSPRGQTDTQYFGPGTRLTVL.

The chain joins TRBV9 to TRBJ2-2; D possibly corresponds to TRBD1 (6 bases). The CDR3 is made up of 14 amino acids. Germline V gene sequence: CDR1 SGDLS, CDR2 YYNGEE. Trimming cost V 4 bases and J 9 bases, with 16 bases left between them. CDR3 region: CASSYSNRDRELFF. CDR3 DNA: TGTGCCAGCAGCTATTCCAACAGGGACAGGGAGCTGTTTTTT.

CDR3 residues: CASSGGGGIYNSPLHF. CDR3 bases: TGTGCCAGCTCAGGTGGGGGGGGGATATATAATTCACCCCTCCACTTT. The V and J genes are TRBV18 and TRBJ1-6; possibly TRBD1 for D (5 bases). The CDR3 has 16 amino acids. The germline gives CDR1 KGHSH, CDR2 LQKENI. Trimming shortened V by 5 bases and J by 4 bases, and 15 bases separated the two germline ends. Full variable domain (rest looked up from reference TRBV18 and TRBJ1-6): NAGVMQNPRHLVRRRGQEARLRCSPMKGHSHVYWYRQLPEEGLKFMVYLQKENIIDESGMPKERFSAEFPKEGPSILRIQQVVRGDSAAYFCASSGGGGIYNSPLHFGNGTRLTVT.

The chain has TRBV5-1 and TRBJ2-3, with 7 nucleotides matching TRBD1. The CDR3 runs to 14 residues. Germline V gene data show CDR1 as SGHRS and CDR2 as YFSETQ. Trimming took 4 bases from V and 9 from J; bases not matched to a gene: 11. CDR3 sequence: CASSPLDRAGTQYF. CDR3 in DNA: TGCGCCAGCAGCCCCCTCGACAGGGCGGGCACGCAGTATTTT.

CDR3 loop: CASSLQANTEAFF. In DNA form, the CDR3 reads TGTGCCAGCTCACTACAGGCCAACACTGAAGCTTTCTTT. The V gene is TRBV18, the J gene TRBJ1-1; a weak D match, TRBD1 (5 bases). The CDR3 loop spans 13 amino acids. Germline CDR1 reads KGHSH; CDR2 reads LQKENI. Trimming cost V 4 bases and J 2 bases, with 8 bases left between them.

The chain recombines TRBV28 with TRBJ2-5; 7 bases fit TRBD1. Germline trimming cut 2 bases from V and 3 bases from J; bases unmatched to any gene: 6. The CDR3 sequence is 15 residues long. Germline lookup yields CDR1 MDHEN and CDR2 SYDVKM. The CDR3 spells CASSLPRTGEETQYF. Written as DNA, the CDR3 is TGTGCCAGCAGTTTACCCCGGACAGGAGAAGAGACCCAGTACTTC.

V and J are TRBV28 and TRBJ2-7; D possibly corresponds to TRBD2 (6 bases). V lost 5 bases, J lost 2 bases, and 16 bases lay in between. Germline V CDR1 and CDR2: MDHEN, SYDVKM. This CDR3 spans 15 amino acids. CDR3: CASSPKEEGPYEQYF. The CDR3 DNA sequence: TGTGCCAGCAGTCCTAAGGAGGAGGGCCCCTACGAGCAGTACTTC. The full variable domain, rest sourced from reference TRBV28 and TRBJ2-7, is DVKVTQSSRYLVKRTGEKVFLECVQDMDHENMFWYRQDPGLGLRLIYFSYDVKMKEKGDIPEGYSVSREKKERFSLILESASTNQTSMYLCASSPKEEGPYEQYFGPGTRLTVT.